These 11 T cell receptor beta chains were all obtained from the same sample, sequenced in a study of T cell responses to AZD1222 COVID-19 vaccine. Repertoires were generated with immunoSEQ multiplex PCR, while TCRdb's copy carries only in-frame clones and drops some. The sample has approximately 180,000 clones; about 85% are singletons. The specimen comprised peripheral blood, sampled on day 0 of AZD1222 vaccination. The receptor set was obtained from an adult in good health.

This chain links TRBV28 with TRBJ1-1; possible D gene TRBD1, 6 bases. The CDR3 is made up of 15 amino acids. Trimming removed 4 bases from V and 0 bases from J, with 12 bases in between. Germline V CDR1 and CDR2: MDHEN, SYDVKM. The CDR3 is CASSSLRGLNTEAFF. The CDR3 DNA reads TGTGCCAGCAGTTCCCTCAGGGGCCTGAACACTGAAGCTTTCTTT.

The rearrangement uses TRBV21-1 and TRBJ2-1; the D call in the table, TRBD2, was not verified against the DNA. TRBV21-1 is shown as a pseudogene. The CDR3 has 20 amino acids. The CDR3 sequence: CASSIRASGLYHRCYNEQFF. DNA of the CDR3: TGTGCCAGCAGCATCAGGGCTAGCGGTCTTTACCACCGATGCTACAATGAGCAGTTCTTC.

This chain links TRBV3-1 (or the pseudogene TRBV3-2) with TRBJ1-1; no clear D gene. The CDR3 is made up of 14 amino acids. The germline V gene has CDR1 LGHDT and CDR2 YNNKEL (reference sequence). V shed 0 bases and J shed 5 bases, with 10 bases lying between them. CDR3 in DNA: TGTGCCAGCAGCCAAGATTCCCCGAGGACTGAAGCTTTCTTT. Translating it yields CASSQDSPRTEAFF.

This clone was observed once. The chain joins TRBV28 to TRBJ1-3; D gene ambiguous. Trimming cost V 2 bases and J 8 bases, with 4 bases left between them. The length of the CDR3 is 11 residues. The germline V gene encodes CDR1 MDHEN and CDR2 SYDVKM. CDR3 sequence reads: CASSLGDTIYF. CDR3 bases: TGTGCCAGCAGTTTAGGGGACACCATATATTTT.

J is TRBJ1-2 and V is TRBV30, with TRBD1 matching over 9 bases. V lost 4 bases, J lost 4 bases, and 1 base stayed unmatched. The CDR3 extends over 12 amino acids. Germline V CDR1 and CDR2: GTSNPN, SVGIG (reference sequence). CDR3 bases: TGTGCCTGGACGACAGGGGGCTATGGCTACACCTTC. This encodes CAWTTGGYGYTF. Using reference TRBV30 and TRBJ1-2 for the parts outside the CDR3, the full variable domain is SQTIHQWPATLVQPVGSPLSLECTVEGTSNPNLYWYRQAAGRGLQLLFYSVGIGQISSEVPQNLSASRPQDRQFILSSKKLLLSDSGFYLCAWTTGGYGYTFGSGTRLTVV.

The rearrangement uses TRBV5-1 and TRBJ1-2; weak D call: TRBD1 (5 bases). The V and J ends lost 4 bases and 10 bases respectively, with 20 bases between them. The CDR3 consists of 14 residues. Germline CDR1 is SGHRS and CDR2 is YFSETQ. CDR3 sequence: CASSPTAGSRDYTF. The DNA of the CDR3 is TGCGCCAGCAGCCCAACGGCAGGGAGTCGGGACTACACCTTC.

The CDR3 region is CASSLALLAGDNEQFF. As DNA, the CDR3 is TGTGCCAGCAGCTTAGCGCTGCTAGCGGGAGACAATGAGCAGTTCTTC. The chain combines TRBV7-2 with TRBJ2-1; 10 positions agree with TRBD2. There are 16 residues in the CDR3. Germline V gives CDR1 SGHTA, CDR2 FQGNSA. Trimming cost V 0 bases and J 5 bases; bases outside gene matches: 4.

This clone was detected once. J is TRBJ1-6 and V is TRBV9, with TRBD1 identical over 9 bases. Germline V gives CDR1 SGDLS, CDR2 YYNGEE. The CDR3 spans 14 residues. Trimming cost V 4 bases and J 7 bases; bases outside gene matches: 3. Here the CDR3 reads CASSTQGANSPLHF. In DNA, the CDR3 is TGTGCCAGCAGCACACAGGGGGCCAATTCACCCCTCCACTTT.

The chain carries TRBV10-3 and TRBJ2-2; D is uncertain. The CDR3 is 13 residues long. Germline lookup yields CDR1 ENHRY and CDR2 SYGVKD. V was pared by 10 bases and J by 1 base, with 10 bases between. CDR3 in DNA: TGTGCCACCCGGACGGAGAACACCGGGGAGCTGTTTTTT. Its translation is CATRTENTGELFF.

The chain links TRBV9 to TRBJ2-5; D may be TRBD1 (5 bases). V was pared by 0 bases and J by 7 bases, with 13 bases between. The length of the CDR3 is 14 residues. CDR1 is SGDLS, CDR2 YYNGEE, per germline. For the CDR3, the DNA is TGTGCCAGCAGCGTAGCGGGCAGGGCAAGGACCCAGTACTTC. Encoded protein: CASSVAGRARTQYF.

About this clone: At one boundary the junction diverges from the germline segment, which might be a read error. The chain recombines TRBV5-1 with TRBJ1-1, with D uncertain. The CDR3 is 16 residues long. Germline lookup yields CDR1 SGHRS and CDR2 YFSETQ. DNA for the CDR3: TGCGCTAGCAGCTTGGCCGGAGGGATTATGAACACTGAAGCCTTCTTT. As protein: CASSLAGGIMNTEAFF.